The T cell receptor (beta chain) described here comes from a study of response to subunit inactivated influenza vaccine. Via MiXCR, TCRdb re-called the RT-PCR reads, giving one row per CDR3 protein. The profile covers around 710,000 distinct CDR3 sequences, with 11% to 15% appearing a single time and 5.5% to 7% taken by the ten largest. V was trimmed by 3 bases and J by 5 bases, leaving 16 bases between them. Germline CDR1 and CDR2: MGHDK and SYGVNS. CDR3 size: 15 residues. The source is a man between 45 and 60 years old who received an inactivated influenza vaccine. The chain combines TRBV25-1 with TRBJ2-5; D is undetermined. The material was PBMCs from blood, obtained less than 15 days before vaccination. The CDR3 here is CASSDPGPGTETQYF. CDR3 nucleotides: TGTGCCAGCAGTGACCCCGGACCCGGAACTGAGACCCAGTACTTC.